Below are 10 T cell receptor beta chains sequenced from a single sample in a study of cytomegalovirus exposure and HLA in healthy donors. PCR employed 60 Vbeta and 13 Jbeta primers. Only in-frame clones appear in the TCRdb table, and some are missing; sequencing was by immunoSEQ multiplex PCR. The sample shows about 100,000 clones, approximately 72% of them seen only once. Sample: PBMCs. These receptor sequences come from a woman aged 70-85 years in good health and CMV-seropositive.

The chain joins TRBV19 to TRBJ1-3; D is uncertain. This CDR3 has 14 amino acids. Trimming shortened V by 6 bases and J by 0 bases, and 9 bases separated the two germline ends. CDR1 and CDR2 from the germline V gene are LNHDA and SQIVND (reference sequence). The CDR3 loop reads CASSQRDSGNTIYF. Here the CDR3 DNA reads TGTGCCAGTAGCCAACGGGACTCTGGAAACACCATATATTTT.

V gene TRBV29-1 combines with J gene TRBJ2-3, with 9 bases lining up with TRBD2. The germline V gene has CDR1 SQVTM and CDR2 ANQGSEA. J gave up 2 bases and V 4 bases, and 7 bases lay outside the gene matches. This CDR3 region has 15 residues. The chain's CDR3 is CSVARLADLTDTQYF. The CDR3 nucleotides are TGCAGCGTTGCACGACTAGCGGATCTCACAGATACGCAGTATTTT.

This clone was counted once. The CDR3 DNA reads TGCGCCAGCAGCTCTTCTGGGGCCTTGGTCGCTGAAGCTTTCTTT. This codes for CASSSSGALVAEAFF. This chain uses TRBV5-1 with TRBJ1-1; D is perhaps TRBD1 (5 bases). The CDR3 is 15 amino acids. Germline CDR1 SGHRS, CDR2 YFSETQ. The germline V and J ends were trimmed by 3 bases and 6 bases, with 18 bases remaining between them.

The V and J genes are TRBV7-6 and TRBJ2-5; D perhaps matches TRBD2 (6 bases). The end of the DNA fits TRBJ2-7 better, so the J call may be wrong. Germline V gene lookup returns CDR1 SGHVS and CDR2 FNYEAQ. The CDR3 runs to 16 residues. The CDR3, as DNA: TGTGCCAGCAGCTTAATAGGCGGCGGGGCCTCCTACGAGCAGTACTTC. Encoded protein: CASSLIGGGASYEQYF.

CDR3 protein: CASSYGQTPYEQYF. The CDR3 nucleotides read TGCGCCAGCAGCTACGGACAGACGCCGTACGAGCAGTACTTC. The chain is built from TRBV5-1 and TRBJ2-7; tentatively, D is TRBD1 (6 bases). Germline V lookup: CDR1 SGHRS, CDR2 YFSETQ. Trimming removed 3 bases from V and 4 bases from J, with 14 bases in between. The CDR3 length is 14 residues.

The CDR3 loop is CASSLVPNSNQPQHF. The CDR3 coding sequence is TGTGCCAGCAGCTTAGTCCCAAATAGCAATCAGCCCCAGCATTTT. V is TRBV7-2 and J is TRBJ1-5; D remains unclear. V dropped 1 base and J dropped 0 bases, with 7 bases sitting between them. Germline CDR1 SGHTA, CDR2 FQGNSA. This CDR3 has 15 amino acids. Full variable domain (outside the CDR3, taken from reference TRBV7-2 and TRBJ1-5): GAGVSQSPSNKVTEKGKDVELRCDPISGHTALYWYRQSLGQGLEFLIYFQGNSAPDKSGLPSDRFSAERTGGSVSTLTIQRTQQEDSAVYLCASSLVPNSNQPQHFGDGTRLSIL.

The V call is TRBV5-1, the J call TRBJ2-5; 11 bases line up with TRBD1. CDR3 length equals 16 residues. The germline gives CDR1 SGHRS, CDR2 YFSETQ. Germline trimming cut 0 bases from V and 4 bases from J; bases unmatched to any gene: 5. The CDR3 here is CASSLAGQGAGETQYF. The DNA for the CDR3 is TGCGCCAGCAGCTTGGCAGGACAGGGGGCTGGAGAGACCCAGTACTTC.

The table lists this clone with a count of one. This rearrangement joins TRBV5-5 to TRBJ1-4, with D tentatively TRBD1 (5 bases). The V and J ends lost 0 bases and 3 bases respectively, with 21 bases between them. CDR3 size: 19 residues. Germline assignment: CDR1 SGHKS and CDR2 YYEKEE (reference sequence). CDR3 residues: CASSLVLGFGAVSNEKLFF. CDR3 DNA: TGTGCCAGCAGCTTGGTTTTGGGGTTTGGGGCTGTCTCTAATGAAAAACTGTTTTTT.

This clone was detected many times. V is TRBV10-1 and J is TRBJ1-4; D may be TRBD1 (6 bases). Germline V gene sequence: CDR1 WNHNN, CDR2 SYGVQD (reference sequence). The CDR3 loop spans 13 amino acids. V gave up 7 bases and J gave up 4 bases, with 10 bases separating them. The CDR3 loop reads CASTGHLNEKLFF. For the CDR3, the DNA is TGCGCCAGCACGGGACACCTTAATGAAAAACTGTTTTTT.

This chain links TRBV2 with TRBJ2-3; D is uncertain. In germline, CDR1 is SNHLY, CDR2 FYNNEI. This CDR3 contains 13 residues. With 4 bases removed from V and 4 bases from J, the gap between germline ends came to 9 bases. As DNA, the CDR3 is TGTGCCAGCAGTGCGGGTACCTCAGATACGCAGTATTTT. It yields the protein CASSAGTSDTQYF.